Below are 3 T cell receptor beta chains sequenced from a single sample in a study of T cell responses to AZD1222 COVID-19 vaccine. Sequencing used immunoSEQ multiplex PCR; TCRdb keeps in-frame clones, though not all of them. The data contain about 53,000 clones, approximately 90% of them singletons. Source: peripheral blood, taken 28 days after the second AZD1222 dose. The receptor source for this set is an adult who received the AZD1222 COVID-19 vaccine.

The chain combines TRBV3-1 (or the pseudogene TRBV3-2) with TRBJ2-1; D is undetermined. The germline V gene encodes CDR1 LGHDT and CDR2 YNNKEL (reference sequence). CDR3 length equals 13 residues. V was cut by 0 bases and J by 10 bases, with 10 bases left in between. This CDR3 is CASSQDPRQEQFF. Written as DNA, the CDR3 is TGTGCCAGCAGCCAAGATCCCCGTCAAGAGCAGTTCTTC.

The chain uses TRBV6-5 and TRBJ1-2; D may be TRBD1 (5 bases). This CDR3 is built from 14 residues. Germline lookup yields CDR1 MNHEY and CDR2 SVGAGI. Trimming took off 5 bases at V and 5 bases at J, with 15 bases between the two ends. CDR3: CASSTTPSGYGYTF. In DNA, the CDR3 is TGTGCCAGCAGTACAACACCGTCAGGGTATGGCTACACCTTC.

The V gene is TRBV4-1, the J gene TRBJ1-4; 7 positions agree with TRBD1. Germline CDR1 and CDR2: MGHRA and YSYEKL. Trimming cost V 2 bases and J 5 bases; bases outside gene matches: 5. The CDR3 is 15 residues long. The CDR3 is CASSQRGQVNEKLFF. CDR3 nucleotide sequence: TGCGCCAGCAGCCAAAGAGGACAGGTGAATGAAAAACTGTTTTTT.